This T cell receptor beta chain emerged from a study of cytomegalovirus exposure and HLA in healthy donors. With 60 Vbeta and 13 Jbeta primers, the PCR was carried out. Assay used: immunoSEQ multiplex PCR; TCRdb lists only in-frame clones, some missing. The data show 75,000 to 100,000 clones, with 70% to 75% seen just once and 3% to 4% held by the top ten. A note on this clone: The antigen is not known.

Points from the study as a whole: Reportedly, fewer N-insertions than the 666-donor mean appeared in an Asian-associated ancestry cluster in a later analysis. Upon later analysis, HLA-associated TCR beta chains proved more clonally expanded than other, equally common chains. Rarity characterized most TCR sequences, yet some public TCRs appeared in many donors.

The receptor comes from a man in his forties or fifties in good health and CMV-seronegative. Material: PBMCs.

This chain's CDR3 is CASSFGGTGVETQYF. The CDR3 region has the DNA TGTGCCAGCAGCTTTGGGGGGACAGGGGTAGAGACCCAGTACTTC. The V and J genes are TRBV7-3 and TRBJ2-5, with 10 bases identical to TRBD1. The CDR3 is made up of 15 amino acids. Losses at the gene ends were 3 bases for V and 4 bases for J; bases not matched to a gene: 5. Germline assignment: CDR1 SGHTA and CDR2 FQGTGA.